This T cell receptor beta chain was sequenced for a study of cytomegalovirus exposure and HLA in healthy donors. Study-wide points: Later genetic work tied a missense DCLRE1C variant to beta-chain V and J trimming.

A word on this clone: The antigen remains undetermined.

PCR involved 60 Vbeta and 13 Jbeta primers. Data came from immunoSEQ multiplex PCR; TCRdb stores just in-frame clones and leaves some out. In the table there are approximately 140,000 clones, roughly three quarters of which are singletons. Germline CDR1 SGHNT, CDR2 YENEEA. This CDR3 is built from 13 residues. Trimming left V 5 bases short and J 5 bases short, with 12 bases between. The receptor's source is a female donor in good health and CMV-seronegative. The chain uses TRBV11-3 and TRBJ1-2; D perhaps matches TRBD1 (5 bases). The sample was PBMCs. The CDR3 sequence: CASSQDGGYGYTF. The CDR3 DNA is TGTGCCAGCAGCCAGGATGGGGGGTATGGCTACACCTTC.